The next 29 T cell receptor beta chains were all read from a single sample in a study of control samples from healthy donors and cancer patients. Clones were read by immunoSEQ multiplex PCR, and TCRdb kept only the in-frame ones, dropping some. The sample contains 70,000 to 80,000 clones, about 90% of which appear only once. Sequencing used PBMCs. These receptors all come from a woman aged 60 to 75 with head and neck cancer.

CDR3 protein: CASSQASRVEGSGQQYF. As DNA, the CDR3 is TGTGCCAGCAGCCAAGCCTCCCGGGTAGAGGGGTCAGGCCAGCAGTACTTC. This chain uses TRBV14 with TRBJ2-7; tentatively, D is TRBD1 or TRBD2 (5 bases each). Germline loops: CDR1 SGHDN, CDR2 FVKESK. The V and J ends lost 1 base and 8 bases respectively, with 24 bases between them. CDR3 length: 17 residues.

The chain links TRBV29-1 to TRBJ1-1; 7 nucleotides align to TRBD1. V trimming: 7 bases; J trimming: 5 bases; junction bases outside the gene matches: 7. Germline V gene data show CDR1 as SQVTM and CDR2 as ANQGSEA. CDR3 length: 12 residues. The CDR3 DNA reads as TGCAGCGCCGACAGGGTTGGGACTGAAGCTTTCTTT. Translating it yields CSADRVGTEAFF.

The chain recombines TRBV7-3 with TRBJ2-3; D uncertain. This CDR3 is built from 14 residues. The V and J ends lost 5 bases and 2 bases respectively, with 11 bases between them. Per germline, CDR1 SGHTA and CDR2 FQGTGA. CDR3 in DNA: TGTGCCAGCAGCCTAATCAGCACCACAGATACGCAGTATTTT. Translating it yields CASSLISTTDTQYF. The complete variable domain, with remaining parts taken from reference TRBV7-3 and TRBJ2-3, reads GAGVSQTPSNKVTEKGKYVELRCDPISGHTALYWYRQSLGQGPEFLIYFQGTGAADDSGLPNDRFFAVRPEGSVSTLKIQRTERGDSAVYLCASSLISTTDTQYFGPGTRLTVL.

The chain links TRBV6-5 to TRBJ2-3; no clear D. V lost 8 bases, J lost 2 bases, and 11 bases lay in between. The CDR3 contains 13 residues. Looked up from germline, CDR1 is MNHEY and CDR2 is SVGAGI. For the CDR3, the DNA is TGTGCCAGCGCCTTCGGGTTCACAGATACGCAGTATTTT. Its protein product is CASAFGFTDTQYF.

The chain joins TRBV24-1 to TRBJ2-1, with TRBD2 matching over 8 bases. Germline CDR1 KGHDR, CDR2 SFDVKD. The CDR3 is 14 residues long. V dropped 5 bases and J dropped 4; count of bases not matched to a gene: 3. CDR3 amino acids: CATSVPSGYNEQFF. The CDR3 DNA reads TGTGCCACCAGTGTACCTAGCGGGTACAATGAGCAGTTCTTC.

The chain links TRBV11-3 to TRBJ2-1, with 7 positions matching TRBD2. V shed 3 bases, J shed 7 bases, and the junction held 12 bases outside the gene matches. Germline loops: CDR1 SGHNT, CDR2 YENEEA. The CDR3 runs to 16 residues. CDR3: CASSLGLSGTGNEQFF. In nucleotides, the CDR3 is TGTGCCAGCAGCTTGGGACTAAGCGGGACTGGGAATGAGCAGTTCTTC.

The chain employs TRBV25-1 and TRBJ1-4; D may be TRBD1 (5 bases). Trimming left V 6 bases short and J 2 bases short, with 19 bases between. The CDR3 covers 17 residues. The germline gives CDR1 MGHDK, CDR2 SYGVNS. The CDR3 region is CASSPEGRGFTNEKLFF. Written as DNA, the CDR3 is TGTGCCAGCAGCCCGGAAGGCCGGGGGTTCACTAATGAAAAACTGTTTTTT. Drawing the rest from reference TRBV25-1 and TRBJ1-4, the complete variable domain is EADIYQTPRYLVIGTGKKITLECSQTMGHDKMYWYQQDPGMELHLIHYSYGVNSTEKGDLSSESTVSRIRTEHFPLTLESARPSHTSQYLCASSPEGRGFTNEKLFFGSGTQLSVL.

The chain is built from TRBV7-8 and TRBJ1-2; 12 bases are shared with TRBD1. The V gene's germline CDR1 is SGHVS and CDR2 FQNEAQ. V shed 5 bases, J shed 5 bases, and the junction held 9 bases outside the gene matches. The CDR3 covers 16 residues. In nucleotides, the CDR3 is TGTGCCAGCAGCCAGGGACAGGGGGCTTGGAAATATGGCTACACCTTC. The encoded protein is CASSQGQGAWKYGYTF.

This clone was detected only once. This chain joins TRBV21-1 and TRBJ2-3; the table's D call, TRBD1, has no DNA check behind it. TRBV21-1 is described as a pseudogene. This CDR3 spans 14 amino acids. The CDR3 nucleotides read TGTGCCAGCAGCACTTCGACAGGGCCAGATACGCAGTATTTT. As protein: CASSTSTGPDTQYF.

The chain is built from TRBV14 and TRBJ1-1; D might be TRBD1 (6 bases). The CDR3 has 16 residues. Germline CDR1 is SGHDN and CDR2 is FVKESK. V lost 4 bases to trimming and J lost 0 bases, with 15 bases between them. The CDR3 loop is CASSLRGLPMNTEAFF. The CDR3 DNA is TGTGCCAGCAGCCTCAGGGGTCTTCCAATGAACACTGAAGCTTTCTTT.

This clone was seen only a few times. The chain employs TRBV28 and TRBJ2-1; 15 nucleotides align to TRBD2. Germline values: CDR1 MDHEN, CDR2 SYDVKM. The CDR3 sequence is 18 residues long. J lost 7 bases, V lost 2 bases, and 9 bases had no gene match. The CDR3 sequence is CASSLGQGTSGRRNEQFF. DNA of the CDR3: TGTGCCAGCAGTTTAGGACAGGGGACTAGCGGGAGGAGGAATGAGCAGTTCTTC.

The V call is TRBV21-1, the J call TRBJ2-3; TRBD2 reflects the table's D call only, with no check against the DNA. TRBV21-1 has pseudogene status. CDR3 length equals 16 residues. The CDR3 reads CASSKVGGRSTDTQYF. CDR3 bases: TGTGCCAGCAGCAAAGTGGGCGGGAGGTCCACAGATACGCAGTATTTT.

As to this clone: A much larger clone lies a single base off, so this may be a read error. Within the sample, other DNA sequences also encode this same CDR3. DNA of the CDR3: TGTGCCAGCAGGCACACTAGCGGGACGACGAATGAGCAGTTCTTC. As protein: CASRHTSGTTNEQFF. The chain uses TRBV6-5 and TRBJ2-1, with 10 bases identical to TRBD2. The CDR3 is 15 residues long. Trimming removed 6 bases from V and 7 bases from J; junction bases left unmatched: 9. The V gene's germline CDR1 is MNHEY and CDR2 SVGAGI.

The CDR3 protein is CASSLIAGGTYEQYF. CDR3 nucleotide sequence: TGTGCCAGCAGCCTAATAGCGGGAGGGACCTACGAGCAGTACTTC. V usage is TRBV6-5 and J usage is TRBJ2-7, with 11 bases aligning to TRBD2. This CDR3 region has 15 residues. The trim removed 6 bases at V and 2 bases at J, leaving 6 bases unmatched. In germline, CDR1 is MNHEY, CDR2 SVGAGI.

The chain couples TRBV11-2 to TRBJ2-1, with D perhaps TRBD2 (5 bases). The CDR3 totals 17 residues. Trimming shortened V by 1 base and J by 8 bases, and 21 bases separated the two germline ends. Germline V gene sequence: CDR1 SGHAT, CDR2 FQNNGV. In DNA form, the CDR3 reads TGTGCCAGCAGCTTAGTTTTTCGGCCCGGGGTGGACCATGAGCAGTTCTTC. This encodes CASSLVFRPGVDHEQFF. Based on the CDR3 plus reference TRBV11-2 and TRBJ2-1, the full variable domain is EAGVAQSPRYKIIEKRQSVAFWCNPISGHATLYWYQQILGQGPKLLIQFQNNGVVDDSQLPKDRFSAERLKGVDSTLKIQPAKLEDSAVYLCASSLVFRPGVDHEQFFGPGTRLTVL.

This sequence joins TRBV6-6 and TRBJ2-3; D remains unclear. Trimming cost V 2 bases and J 2 bases, with 11 bases left between them. The CDR3 has 15 residues. CDR1 and CDR2 from the germline V gene are MNHNY and SVGAGI (reference sequence). The CDR3, as DNA: TGTGCCAGCAGTTACCGATCTTTGGACACAGATACGCAGTATTTT. The encoded protein is CASSYRSLDTDTQYF.

Worth noting for this clone: Distinct nucleotide sequences in the sample also encode this CDR3. The rearrangement joins TRBV5-1 to TRBJ2-6; tentatively, D is TRBD2 (6 bases). The CDR3 has 19 amino acids. Germline CDR1 reads SGHRS; CDR2 reads YFSETQ. Trimming removed 0 bases at V and 4 bases at J, with 20 bases between. The CDR3 reads CASSLDFLEGRAGANVLTF. The DNA for the CDR3 is TGCGCCAGCAGCTTGGATTTTTTGGAGGGGCGGGCGGGGGCCAACGTCCTGACTTTC.

The chain recombines TRBV7-9 with TRBJ1-1; D is ambiguous. V lost 6 bases and J 1 base, leaving 9 bases between the germline ends. Per the germline V gene, CDR1 is SEHNR and CDR2 is FQNEAQ (reference sequence). This CDR3 region has 13 residues. As DNA, the CDR3 is TGTGCCAGCAGACCCACAGCGAACACTGAAGCTTTCTTT. Its protein is CASRPTANTEAFF.

The rearrangement joins TRBV30 to TRBJ1-1, with 7 nucleotides matching TRBD1. This CDR3 is 11 amino acids long. Unmatched junction bases numbered 3, after V lost 8 bases and J lost 3 bases. Germline lookup yields CDR1 GTSNPN and CDR2 SVGIG (reference sequence). The CDR3 here is CATGVHTEAFF. CDR3 nucleotide sequence: TGTGCCACAGGGGTGCACACTGAAGCTTTCTTT.

The J gene is TRBJ2-5, the V gene TRBV4-3, with D possibly called TRBD1 or TRBD2 (5 bases each). Looked up from germline, CDR1 is LGHNA and CDR2 is YSLEER. The V and J ends lost 1 base and 5 bases respectively, with 17 bases between them. CDR3 size: 16 residues. DNA of the CDR3: TGCGCCAGCAGCCAAGTTTCGGGACCCTCTGGGGAGACCCAGTACTTC. This gives the protein CASSQVSGPSGETQYF.

The chain is built from TRBV29-1 and TRBJ2-2, with 11 bases aligning to TRBD2. From germline, CDR1 is SQVTM and CDR2 ANQGSEA. V was pared by 4 bases and J by 7 bases, with 8 bases of the junction left unmatched. This CDR3 region has 15 residues. The CDR3 region is CSVVTSGRMGGELFF. CDR3 DNA: TGCAGCGTTGTCACTAGCGGGAGAATGGGCGGGGAGCTGTTTTTT.

The J gene is TRBJ2-6, the V gene TRBV19; 9 bases match TRBD1. CDR1 is LNHDA and CDR2 is SQIVND in the germline V gene (reference sequence). The CDR3 is 19 amino acids. Trimming took 4 bases from V and 2 from J; bases not matched to a gene: 12. CDR3 sequence: CASSTTPGQGGTGANVLTF. The CDR3 DNA reads as TGTGCCAGTAGTACCACGCCGGGACAGGGAGGCACTGGGGCCAACGTCCTGACTTTC.

The chain links TRBV6-5 to TRBJ2-5; the D is unclear. Per germline, CDR1 MNHEY and CDR2 SVGAGI. The V end lost 0 bases, the J end lost 5 bases, and 7 bases lay between the germline ends. This CDR3 is built from 13 residues. CDR3: CASSYSLGETQYF. The CDR3 DNA sequence: TGTGCCAGCAGTTACTCGTTAGGGGAGACCCAGTACTTC.

The chain is built from TRBV18 and TRBJ1-1; 10 bases are shared with TRBD1. CDR3 length: 16 amino acids. CDR1 KGHSH and CDR2 LQKENI come from the germline V gene. V gave up 0 bases and J gave up 1 base; unmatched junction bases: 2. CDR3: CASSPPTGGTNTEAFF. As DNA, the CDR3 is TGTGCCAGCTCACCACCGACAGGGGGCACGAACACTGAAGCTTTCTTT.

The chain uses TRBV24-1 and TRBJ2-5; D uncertain. Trimming pared 4 bases from V and 0 bases from J, leaving 5 bases between. The germline V gene encodes CDR1 KGHDR and CDR2 SFDVKD. The CDR3 loop spans 13 amino acids. CDR3 DNA sequence: TGTGCCACCAGTGACAAGTACCAAGAGACCCAGTACTTC. Protein: CATSDKYQETQYF.

The chain combines TRBV21-1 with TRBJ2-3; the DNA was not compared with TRBD2, the D call given in the table. TRBV21-1 is shown as a pseudogene. This CDR3 is 16 amino acids long. The CDR3 spells CASSTIPGLATDTQYF. The CDR3 region has the DNA TGTGCCAGCAGCACCATTCCGGGACTAGCCACAGATACGCAGTATTTT.

The chain has TRBV6-5 and TRBJ2-1; 8 bases are a match to TRBD1. CDR1 is MNHEY, CDR2 SVGAGI, per germline. The CDR3 sequence is 13 residues long. Losses at the gene ends were 4 bases for V and 6 bases for J; bases not matched to a gene: 2. In DNA form, the CDR3 reads TGTGCCAGCAGTTTGACAGGGGCCAATGAGCAGTTCTTC. Translation: CASSLTGANEQFF.

The CDR3 here is CASSARTQGTYEQYF. The CDR3, as DNA: TGTGCCAGCAGCGCACGAACACAGGGAACCTACGAGCAGTACTTC. The chain combines TRBV7-8 with TRBJ2-7; a possible D gene is TRBD1 (6 bases). The germline gives CDR1 SGHVS, CDR2 FQNEAQ. The CDR3 loop spans 15 amino acids. Trimming removed 5 bases from V and 2 bases from J, with 16 bases in between.

The chain employs TRBV6-6 and TRBJ1-2; possible D gene TRBD1, 5 bases. The germline V gene encodes CDR1 MNHNY and CDR2 SVGAGI (reference sequence). The length of the CDR3 is 15 residues. V was cut by 2 bases and J by 0 bases, with 10 bases left in between. The CDR3: CASSYPGTANYGYTF. The DNA of the CDR3 is TGTGCCAGCAGTTACCCTGGGACCGCTAACTATGGCTACACCTTC.